This T cell receptor beta chain was sequenced during a study of blood T cell repertoires in COVID-19. Study summary: From the United States, Italy and Spain came samples of acute and convalescent COVID-19. The analysed material was cDNA or gDNA that came from T cells, B-cell-depleted T cells, or PBMCs.

The V segment lost 4 bases and the J segment 3 bases; nucleotides outside the gene matches: 10. CDR3 length: 17 amino acids. Germline CDR1 and CDR2: SGHTA and FQGNSA. In the authors' methods: Scientists estimated how many nucleated cells there were by amplifying reference gene primers. Data came from immunoSEQ multiplex PCR; TCRdb stores just in-frame clones and leaves some out. D and trimming were read from the DNA, whereas the V and J calls and clone size are those reported in that table. This sample carries about 190,000 clones, about 90% of them seen once, and the ten largest clones take under 2%.

The sample consisted of peripheral blood. The J gene is TRBJ1-5, the V gene TRBV7-2; 9 bases line up with TRBD1. The source is a man aged 18 to 30 with active or convalescent COVID-19. The CDR3 protein is CASSSSGTGIYNQPQHF. The CDR3 DNA follows: TGTGCCAGCAGCTCCTCCGGGACAGGGATTTACAATCAGCCCCAGCATTTT.